What follows is one T cell receptor beta chain and its context. The sample is drawn from a study of OX40 agonist ivuxolimab in advanced cancers. Clones were sequenced by immunoSEQ multiplex PCR, and TCRdb holds only the in-frame ones, with some missing. Of about 80,000 clones listed, roughly 90% are singletons. V trimming: 5 bases; J trimming: 7 bases; junction bases outside the gene matches: 4. The CDR3 is 13 residues long. Germline V gene data show CDR1 as MNHNS and CDR2 as SASEGT. Blood draws occurred at baseline, cycle 4 day 1, and cycle 7 day 1. The specimen was CD4+ or CD8+ T cells sorted from blood, collected in a trial of the OX40 agonist ivuxolimab. The rearrangement links TRBV6-1 to TRBJ1-1, with 10 bases aligning to TRBD1. This sequence was found in an adult with an advanced solid tumor such as melanoma, head and neck, liver or kidney cancer. The CDR3 region is CASSRQGALEAFF. Written as DNA, the CDR3 is TGTGCCAGCAGTCGACAGGGGGCCCTTGAAGCTTTCTTT.